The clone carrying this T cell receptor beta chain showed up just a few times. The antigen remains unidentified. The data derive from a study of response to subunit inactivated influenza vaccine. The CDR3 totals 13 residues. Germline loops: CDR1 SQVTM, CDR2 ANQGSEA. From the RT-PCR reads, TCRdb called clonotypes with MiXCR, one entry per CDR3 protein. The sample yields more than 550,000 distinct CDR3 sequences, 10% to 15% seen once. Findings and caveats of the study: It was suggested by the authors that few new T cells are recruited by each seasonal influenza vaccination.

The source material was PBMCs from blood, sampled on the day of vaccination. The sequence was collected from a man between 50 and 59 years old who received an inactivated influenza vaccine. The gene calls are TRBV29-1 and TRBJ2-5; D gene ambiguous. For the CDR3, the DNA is TGCAGTGCTTTTGGGATCTTCCAAGAGACCCAGTACTTC. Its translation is CSAFGIFQETQYF.